The rows below give T cell receptor beta chains drawn from one sample of a study of cytomegalovirus exposure and HLA in healthy donors. Some clones are missing from TCRdb's copy, which holds only in-frame ones; the method was immunoSEQ multiplex PCR. The sample totals around 190,000 clones. The source material was PBMCs. The receptors derive from a woman in her twenties or thirties in good health and CMV-seropositive. Each CDR3 is given with its conserved first and last residue. A D gene is named only where the DNA matches it firmly.

>NA|TRBV5-1|TRBJ1-2
CASSNADWTANYGYTF
TGCGCCAGCAGCAACGCCGACTGGACAGCTAACTATGGCTACACCTTC
>NA|TRBV19|TRBJ2-1
CASSGFTTYNEQFF
TGTGCCAGTAGCGGGTTCACGACCTACAATGAGCAGTTCTTC
>NA|TRBV27|TRBJ1-4
CASSYDSGGEKLFF
TGTGCCAGCAGTTATGATTCCGGGGGTGAAAAACTGTTTTTT
>TRBD1|TRBV6-1|TRBJ1-1
CASSSGGNTEAFF
TGTGCCAGCAGTTCAGGGGGGAACACTGAAGCTTTCTTT
>TRBD2|TRBV28|TRBJ2-4
CATAASGRAHGNIQYF
TGTGCCACGGCGGCTAGCGGGAGGGCCCATGGAAACATTCAGTACTTC
>NA|TRBV2|TRBJ1-4
CASSVDVTGWEKLFF
TGTGCCAGCAGTGTGGATGTTACGGGTTGGGAAAAACTGTTTTTT
>NA|TRBV9|TRBJ2-1
CASSVGRRGNEQFF
TGTGCCAGCAGCGTAGGCCGCCGGGGGAATGAGCAGTTCTTC
>TRBD1|TRBV9|TRBJ1-2
CASSVHATGLYGYTF
TGTGCCAGCAGCGTCCATGCGACAGGGTTATATGGCTACACCTTC
>TRBD1|TRBV5-4|TRBJ2-7
CASSWDRVGEQYF
TGTGCCAGCAGCTGGGACAGGGTGGGCGAGCAGTACTTC
>TRBD2|TRBV9|TRBJ2-7
CASSVGASGRAHEQYF
TGTGCCAGCAGCGTAGGGGCTAGCGGGAGGGCCCACGAGCAGTACTTC
>TRBD2|TRBV10-3|TRBJ2-7
CAISEGLVPGEYF
TGTGCCATCAGTGAGGGACTAGTCCCTGGAGAGTACTTC
>NA|TRBV2|TRBJ2-7
CASSVRAYEQYF
TGTGCCAGCAGTGTACGGGCCTACGAGCAGTACTTC
>NA|TRBV19|TRBJ2-1
CASIDRSSYNEQFF
TGTGCCAGTATTGACAGATCGTCCTACAATGAGCAGTTCTTC
>NA|TRBV7-6|TRBJ2-7
CASSLVGGYEQYF
TGTGCCAGCAGCTTAGTCGGGGGCTACGAGCAGTACTTC
>NA|TRBV21-1|TRBJ1-1
CASSKVRMNTEAFF
TGTGCCAGCAGCAAAGTCAGGATGAACACTGAAGCTTTCTTT
>TRBD1|TRBV7-2|TRBJ2-5
CASSLTLQGPGETQYF
TGTGCCAGCAGCTTGACACTACAGGGGCCCGGAGAGACCCAGTACTTC
>TRBD1|TRBV6-1|TRBJ2-3
CASIHRGETDTQYF
TGTGCCAGCATCCACAGGGGGGAAACAGATACGCAGTATTTT
>NA|TRBV6-5|TRBJ1-2
CASSYSARANYGYTF
TGTGCCAGCAGTTACTCGGCCAGGGCTAACTATGGCTACACCTTC
>NA|TRBV28|TRBJ2-3
CASSFRTQTDF
TGTGCCAGCAGTTTCCGTACCCAGACTGATTTT
>TRBD2|TRBV5-1|TRBJ2-1
CASSWTSRGANEQFF
TGCGCCAGCAGCTGGACTAGCCGAGGCGCCAATGAGCAGTTCTTC
>TRBD2|TRBV7-7|TRBJ2-3
CASSPSGRTDTQYF
TGTGCCAGCAGCCCCAGCGGGAGGACAGATACGCAGTATTTT
>TRBD1|TRBV5-1|TRBJ1-1
CASRDQGAFTEAFF
TGCGCCAGCAGGGATCAGGGGGCGTTCACTGAAGCTTTCTTT
>TRBD1|TRBV5-6|TRBJ1-3
CASSDRGSGNTIYF
TGTGCCAGCAGCGACAGGGGTTCTGGAAACACCATATATTTT
>NA|TRBV18|TRBJ1-4
CASSPPQGALNEKLFF
TGTGCCAGCTCACCACCTCAAGGGGCACTTAATGAAAAACTGTTTTTT
>NA|TRBV6-5|TRBJ1-1
CASSRQSLNTEAFF
TGTGCCAGCAGCAGACAGTCATTGAACACTGAAGCTTTCTTT
>NA|TRBV7-9|TRBJ2-1
CASSLDRGYNEQFF
TGTGCCAGCAGCTTAGACCGGGGCTACAATGAGCAGTTCTTC
>NA|TRBV29-1|TRBJ2-3
CSVEMGPDTQYF
TGCAGCGTTGAAATGGGGCCAGATACGCAGTATTTT
>NA|TRBV14|TRBJ2-1
CASSPGAEQFF
TGTGCCAGCAGCCCGGGAGCTGAGCAGTTCTTC
>TRBD2|TRBV19|TRBJ2-5
CASRTSGQETQYF
TGTGCCAGTAGGACTAGCGGCCAAGAGACCCAGTACTTC
>TRBD1|TRBV19|TRBJ1-5
CASSLRTGGGQPQHF
TGTGCCAGTAGTCTCCGGACAGGGGGCGGTCAGCCCCAGCATTTT
>TRBD2|TRBV30|TRBJ2-3
CAWSEASGSSDTQYF
TGTGCCTGGAGTGAAGCTAGCGGGAGTTCAGATACGCAGTATTTT
>TRBD1|TRBV4-3|TRBJ1-2
CASSQETAGGYGYTF
TGCGCCAGCAGCCAAGAAACGGCAGGGGGTTATGGCTACACCTTC
>NA|TRBV11-2|TRBJ2-7
CASSLELASGEQYF
TGTGCCAGCAGCTTAGAACTAGCAAGTGGTGAGCAGTACTTC
>NA|TRBV6-5|TRBJ1-1
CASSYSRREAEAFF
TGTGCCAGCAGTTACTCGCGGAGGGAGGCTGAAGCTTTCTTT
>NA|TRBV9|TRBJ2-3
CASSPGRTDTQYF
TGTGCCAGCAGTCCGGGAAGGACAGATACGCAGTATTTT
>NA|TRBV5-1|TRBJ2-5
CASRATGETQYF
TGCGCCAGCAGAGCTACAGGGGAGACCCAGTACTTC
>NA|TRBV5-1|TRBJ2-1
CASSLVRRSDDNEQFF
TGCGCCAGCAGCTTGGTAAGGAGGTCTGATGACAATGAGCAGTTCTTC
>TRBD2|TRBV7-2|TRBJ2-7
CASSLGGASGDYEQYF
TGTGCCAGCAGCTTAGGCGGGGCTAGCGGAGACTACGAGCAGTACTTC
>TRBD1|TRBV5-4|TRBJ2-2
CASSLGTGADTGELFF
TGTGCCAGCAGCTTGGGGACAGGGGCGGACACCGGGGAGCTGTTTTTT
>TRBD1|TRBV18|TRBJ1-1
CASSEGGQSEAFF
TGTGCCAGCTCAGAGGGGGGACAGTCTGAAGCTTTCTTT
>TRBD1|TRBV18|TRBJ2-2
CASSPRAYSGQRNTGELFF
TGTGCCAGCTCACCACGGGCCTACTCGGGACAGAGAAACACCGGGGAGCTGTTTTTT
>TRBD1|TRBV25-1|TRBJ1-1
CASSRDRGGNTEAFF
TGTGCCAGCTCTAGGGACAGGGGGGGAAACACTGAAGCTTTCTTT
>TRBD1|TRBV5-1|TRBJ2-3
CASSSPGQGADTQYF
TGCGCCAGCAGCTCCCCGGGACAGGGCGCAGATACGCAGTATTTT
>NA|TRBV2|TRBJ1-4
CASSEGAYLFEGATNEKLFF
TGTGCCAGCAGTGAAGGGGCCTACCTGTTTGAGGGAGCAACTAATGAAAAACTGTTTTTT
>NA|TRBV18|TRBJ2-7
CASSSEAGWYEQYF
TGTGCCAGCTCATCTGAGGCAGGGTGGTACGAGCAGTACTTC
>TRBD1|TRBV10-3|TRBJ2-7
CAISESRTGAYEQYF
TGTGCCATCAGTGAGTCGAGGACAGGAGCCTACGAGCAGTACTTC
>NA|TRBV5-8|TRBJ2-1
CASSQGRLSSYNEQFF
TGTGCCAGCAGCCAGGGTCGACTCAGCTCCTACAATGAGCAGTTCTTC
>TRBD1|TRBV6-1|TRBJ1-5
CASSASRGTDNQPQHF
TGTGCCAGCAGTGCCTCCCGAGGGACAGACAATCAGCCCCAGCATTTT
>TRBD1|TRBV9|TRBJ2-3
CASSVSPRTGGADTQYF
TGTGCCAGCAGCGTAAGCCCCCGGACAGGGGGCGCAGATACGCAGTATTTT
>TRBD1|TRBV7-2|TRBJ2-5
CASSRDRGSSETQYF
TGTGCCAGCAGTCGAGACAGGGGATCTTCCGAGACCCAGTACTTC
>TRBD1|TRBV6-5|TRBJ1-6
CASSLITGDGSPLHF
TGTGCCAGCAGCCTGATAACAGGGGATGGTTCACCCCTCCACTTT
>NA|TRBV29-1|TRBJ2-5
CSVDGGEETQYF
TGCAGCGTTGACGGGGGAGAGGAGACCCAGTACTTC
>NA|TRBV6-1|TRBJ1-1
CASSRDWGNTEAFF
TGTGCCAGCAGCCGGGACTGGGGGAACACTGAAGCTTTCTTT
>NA|TRBV7-2|TRBJ2-1
CASSLVTTALSSYNEQFF
TGTGCCAGCAGCTTAGTAACGACTGCGCTCAGCTCCTACAATGAGCAGTTCTTC